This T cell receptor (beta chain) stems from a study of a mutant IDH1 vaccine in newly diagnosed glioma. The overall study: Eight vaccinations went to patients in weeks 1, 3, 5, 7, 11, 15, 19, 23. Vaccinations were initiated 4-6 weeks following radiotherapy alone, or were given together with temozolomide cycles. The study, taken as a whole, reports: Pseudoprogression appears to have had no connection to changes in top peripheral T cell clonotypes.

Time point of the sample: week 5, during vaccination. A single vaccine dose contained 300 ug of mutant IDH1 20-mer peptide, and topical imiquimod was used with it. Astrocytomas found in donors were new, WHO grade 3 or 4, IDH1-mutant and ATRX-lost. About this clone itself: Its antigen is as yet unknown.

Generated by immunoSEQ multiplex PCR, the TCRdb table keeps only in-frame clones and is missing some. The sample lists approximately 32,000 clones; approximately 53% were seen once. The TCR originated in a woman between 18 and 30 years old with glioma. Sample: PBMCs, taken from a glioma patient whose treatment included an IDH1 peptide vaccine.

CDR3 sequence reads: CASSPRDGEVTETQYF. CDR3 nucleotide sequence: TGTGCCAGCAGCCCCCGGGACGGAGAAGTTACCGAGACCCAGTACTTC. The chain is built from TRBV13 and TRBJ2-5; the D call may be TRBD1 or TRBD2 (5 bases each). The CDR3 consists of 16 residues. V was cut by 5 bases and J by 5 bases, with 21 bases left in between. The germline V gene encodes CDR1 PRHDT and CDR2 FYEKMQ (reference sequence).